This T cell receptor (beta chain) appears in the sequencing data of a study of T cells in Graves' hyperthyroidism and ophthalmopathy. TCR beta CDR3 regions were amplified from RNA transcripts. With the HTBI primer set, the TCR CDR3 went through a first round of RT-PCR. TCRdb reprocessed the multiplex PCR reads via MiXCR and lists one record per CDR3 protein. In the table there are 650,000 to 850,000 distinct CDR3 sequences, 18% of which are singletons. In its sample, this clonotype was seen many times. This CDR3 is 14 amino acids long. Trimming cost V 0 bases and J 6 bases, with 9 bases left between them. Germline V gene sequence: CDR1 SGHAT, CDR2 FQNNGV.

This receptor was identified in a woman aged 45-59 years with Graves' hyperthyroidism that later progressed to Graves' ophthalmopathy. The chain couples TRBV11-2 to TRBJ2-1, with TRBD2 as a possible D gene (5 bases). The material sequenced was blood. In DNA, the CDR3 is TGTGCCAGCAGCTTAGACGAGGGTTTCAATGAGCAGTTCTTC. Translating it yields CASSLDEGFNEQFF.